This TCR beta chain was retrieved from a study of blood T cell repertoires in COVID-19. CDR3 length: 14 residues. The V gene lost 4 bases and the J gene lost 4 bases, with 10 bases spanning the gap. Germline lookup yields CDR1 SNHLY and CDR2 FYNNEI. Sequencing was performed with immunoSEQ multiplex PCR; in TCRdb, only in-frame clones are kept and a portion is missing. The repertoire has a few hundred thousand clones, 70% to 90% of them found once; the top ten carry more than 1.5%. Those enrolled, adults aged 18 to 89 years, came from some 25 US areas. The chain recombines TRBV2 with TRBJ2-2, with D maybe TRBD1 (5 bases). The TCR comes from a man in his forties who had recovered from COVID-19. The sequenced material came from PBMCs or T cells enriched from blood (not recorded which). CDR3 sequence reads: CASSGTRTTGELFF. The DNA for the CDR3 is TGTGCCAGCAGTGGGACACGTACCACCGGGGAGCTGTTTTTT.